The clone carrying this T cell receptor (beta chain) was observed a handful of times. The antigen remains unidentified. Just one base apart from a much larger clone, this may be a read error. Profiles of TCR beta VDJ and CDR3 were generated from a genomic DNA template. TCRdb reprocessed the reads via MiXCR and lists one record per CDR3 protein. The sample includes 150,000 to 200,000 distinct CDR3 sequences, around 45% seen only once; the top ten take 2.5% to 3.5%. Trimming removed 5 bases at V and 3 bases at J, with 5 bases between. The length of the CDR3 is 11 residues. Germline CDR1 SGHTA, CDR2 FQGNSA. The data are from a study of CD8+CD57+ T cells in acquired aplastic anemia. Study-level background: Across the sorted CD4+ and CD8+ cells, DNA amounts averaged roughly 3 ug.

Regarding the study as a whole: Common to patients and controls were twenty-nine CD8+ CDR3 sequences. Patients versus controls showed no significant CD8+ Simpson's diversity difference.

The gene calls are TRBV7-2 and TRBJ2-7; no firm D call. Sequencing used sorted CD4+, CD8+, or CD8+CD57+ T cells (not recorded which) from PBMCs. The TCR sequence derives from a human donor in good health. CDR3 in amino acids: CASSNNYEQYF. The CDR3 DNA sequence: TGTGCCAGCAGCAACAACTACGAGCAGTACTTC.